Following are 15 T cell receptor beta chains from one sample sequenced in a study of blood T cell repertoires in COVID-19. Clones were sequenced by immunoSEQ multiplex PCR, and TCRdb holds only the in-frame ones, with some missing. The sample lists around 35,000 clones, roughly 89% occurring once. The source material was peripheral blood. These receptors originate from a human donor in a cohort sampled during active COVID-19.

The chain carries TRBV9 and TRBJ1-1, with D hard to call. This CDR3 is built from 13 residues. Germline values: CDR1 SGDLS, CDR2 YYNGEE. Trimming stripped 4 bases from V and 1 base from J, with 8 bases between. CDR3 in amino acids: CASSTERNTEAFF. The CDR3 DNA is TGTGCCAGCAGCACCGAGAGGAACACTGAAGCTTTCTTT.

The CDR3 DNA sequence: TGTGCCAGCAGCTCAGTAGGGACAGAAGGAAAGCAGTACTTC. This translates into CASSSVGTEGKQYF. This chain uses TRBV7-9 with TRBJ2-7; 7 bases map to TRBD1. This CDR3 comprises 14 residues. J lost 8 bases, V lost 4 bases, and 11 bases had no gene match. CDR1 SEHNR and CDR2 FQNEAQ come from the germline V gene (reference sequence).

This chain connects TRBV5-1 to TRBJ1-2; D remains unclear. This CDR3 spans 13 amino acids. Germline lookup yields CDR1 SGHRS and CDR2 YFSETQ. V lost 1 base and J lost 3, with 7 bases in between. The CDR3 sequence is CASSLMADYGYTF. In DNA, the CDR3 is TGCGCCAGCAGCTTGATGGCAGACTATGGCTACACCTTC. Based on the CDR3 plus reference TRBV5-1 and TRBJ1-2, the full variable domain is KAGVTQTPRYLIKTRGQQVTLSCSPISGHRSVSWYQQTPGQGLQFLFEYFSETQRNKGNFPGRFSGRQFSNSRSEMNVSTLELGDSALYLCASSLMADYGYTFGSGTRLTVV.

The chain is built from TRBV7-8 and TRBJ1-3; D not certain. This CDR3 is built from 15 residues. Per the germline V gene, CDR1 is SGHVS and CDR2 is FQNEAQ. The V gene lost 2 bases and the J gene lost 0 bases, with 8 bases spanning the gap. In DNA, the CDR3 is TGTGCCAGCAGCTTAATGTCCAGCTCTGGAAACACCATATATTTT. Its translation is CASSLMSSSGNTIYF.

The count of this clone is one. The CDR3 is CASSPGQGSVSAQYF. The CDR3, as DNA: TGTGCCAGCAGTCCGGGACAGGGGTCCGTGAGTGCGCAGTATTTT. This chain joins TRBV2 and TRBJ2-3; 10 nucleotides align to TRBD1. Trimming at V came to 5 bases and at J to 10 bases, leaving 12 bases not matched to a gene. CDR1 and CDR2 (germline): SNHLY, FYNNEI. There are 15 residues in the CDR3.

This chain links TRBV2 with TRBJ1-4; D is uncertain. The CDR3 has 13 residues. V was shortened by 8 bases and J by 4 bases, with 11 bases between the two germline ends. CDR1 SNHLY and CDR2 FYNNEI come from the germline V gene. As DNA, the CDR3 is TGTGCCAGCCAAGACACCAGTAATGAAAAACTGTTTTTT. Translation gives CASQDTSNEKLFF.

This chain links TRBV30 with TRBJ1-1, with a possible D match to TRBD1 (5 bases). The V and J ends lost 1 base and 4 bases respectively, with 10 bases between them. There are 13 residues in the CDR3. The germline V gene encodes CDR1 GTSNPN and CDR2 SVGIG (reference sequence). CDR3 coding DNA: TGTGCCTGGAGTGACGGGGGGAGCACTGAAGCTTTCTTT. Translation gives CAWSDGGSTEAFF.

The CDR3 DNA sequence: TGTGCCAGCAGCCGGGGGGCGGGAGGGTTCACAGATACGCAGTATTTT. This encodes CASSRGAGGFTDTQYF. V and J are TRBV5-4 and TRBJ2-3, with 9 nucleotides matching TRBD2. After removal of 4 bases from V and 2 bases from J, the junction contained 8 bases not matched to a gene. Germline V gene data show CDR1 as SGHNT and CDR2 as YYREEE (reference sequence). The CDR3 is 16 amino acids.

The DNA for the CDR3 is TGTGCCAGCAGCCCGACTAGCTTTCTCCTCTACAATGAGCAGTTCTTC. Translating it yields CASSPTSFLLYNEQFF. The rearrangement uses TRBV14 and TRBJ2-1, with 7 bases fitting TRBD2. The CDR3 spans 16 residues. The V gene's germline CDR1 is SGHDN and CDR2 FVKESK. With V trimmed by 4 bases and J by 3 bases, 9 bases remained unmatched.

CDR3 loop: CASTRLTGPDTGELFF. The DNA for the CDR3 is TGTGCCAGCACCAGACTTACAGGGCCCGACACCGGGGAGCTGTTTTTT. The chain has TRBV27 and TRBJ2-2, with D possibly matching TRBD1 (6 bases). The V end was cut by 7 bases, the J end by 3 bases, with 18 bases between. In germline, CDR1 is MNHEY, CDR2 SMNVEV (reference sequence). The CDR3 consists of 16 residues.

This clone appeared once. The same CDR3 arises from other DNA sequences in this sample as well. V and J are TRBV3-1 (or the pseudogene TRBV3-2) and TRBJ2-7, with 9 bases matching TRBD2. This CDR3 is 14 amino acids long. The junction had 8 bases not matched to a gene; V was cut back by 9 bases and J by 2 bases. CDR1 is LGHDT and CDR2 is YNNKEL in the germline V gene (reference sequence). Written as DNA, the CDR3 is TGTGCCAGTTCCCTTAGCGGGGGAACCTACGAGCAGTACTTC. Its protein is CASSLSGGTYEQYF.

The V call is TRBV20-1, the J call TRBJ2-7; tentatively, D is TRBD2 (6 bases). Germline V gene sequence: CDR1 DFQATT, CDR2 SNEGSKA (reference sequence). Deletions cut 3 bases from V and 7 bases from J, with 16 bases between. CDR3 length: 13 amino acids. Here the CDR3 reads CSASSGTLEEQYF. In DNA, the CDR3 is TGCAGTGCTAGTAGCGGTACCCTGGAAGAGCAGTACTTC.

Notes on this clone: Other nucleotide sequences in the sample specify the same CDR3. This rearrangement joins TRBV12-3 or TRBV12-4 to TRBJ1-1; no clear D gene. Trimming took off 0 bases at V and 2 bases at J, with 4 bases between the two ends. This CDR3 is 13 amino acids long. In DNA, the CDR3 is TGTGCCAGCAGTTTAGCCGTCAACACTGAAGCTTTCTTT. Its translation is CASSLAVNTEAFF.

The CDR3 DNA is TGTGCCAGCAGTCCCGACAGGGTGCGTGGCTACACCTTC. Encoded protein: CASSPDRVRGYTF. The chain combines TRBV6-6 with TRBJ1-2, with 7 bases that match TRBD1. The germline CDR1 and CDR2 sequences are MNHNY and SVGAGI (reference sequence). This CDR3 region has 13 residues. Trimming removed 5 bases from V and 7 bases from J; junction bases left unmatched: 7.

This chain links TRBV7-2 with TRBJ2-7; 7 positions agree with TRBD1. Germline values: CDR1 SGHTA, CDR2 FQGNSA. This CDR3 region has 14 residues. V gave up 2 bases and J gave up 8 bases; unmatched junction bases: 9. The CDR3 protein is CASSLPRQGTKQYF. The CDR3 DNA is TGTGCCAGCAGCTTACCCCGACAGGGTACCAAGCAGTACTTC.